This TCR beta chain was identified in a study of vaccination effects on CD4 cells after COVID-19. A remark on this clone: What it binds is unknown.

Sequencing followed a ViraFEST assay step that expanded antigen-specific CD4+ T cells with viral peptide pools. Cells that had been cultured for roughly ten days were the source of isolated CD4+ T cells. In the vaccine recipients, nucleocapsid antibodies were negative and there was no prior SARS-CoV-2 infection. After approximately 2 million PBMC were placed in each well, they were cultured with approximately 9.1 IU/ml IL-2 and 10 ug/ml peptides. Half-medium changes using IL-2 medium occurred on days 3 and 7. Some clones are missing from TCRdb's copy, which holds only in-frame ones; the method was immunoSEQ multiplex PCR. The table lists 50,000 or so clones, 60% to 80% of them singletons. General study findings and limits: There was marked clonal contraction among infection- and vaccine-induced clones late after vaccination.

The CDR3 loop spans 14 amino acids. The germline V gene has CDR1 MNHEY and CDR2 SVGAGI. V was pared by 8 bases and J by 0 bases, with 10 bases between. This receptor was taken from a human donor who received a COVID-19 vaccine. The input for sequencing was CD4+ T cells from PBMCs cultured with HCoV-OC43 spike peptides, taken before COVID-19 vaccination. This sample's subset: HCoV-OC43 spike overlapping peptide pool stimulation. V gene TRBV6-5 combines with J gene TRBJ2-2; D might be TRBD1 or TRBD2, each matching 5 bases. CDR3 region: CASVEGSNTGELFF. The CDR3 region has the DNA TGTGCCAGCGTCGAGGGGTCGAACACCGGGGAGCTGTTTTTT.